The T cell receptor (beta chain) under discussion was sequenced for a study of beta chain features in type 1 diabetes (dated by TCRdb to 2016 to 2019). With regard to the full study: No differences in mean age, gender distribution, total cell number or subset yield were found between patients and healthy donors. Regulatory and stem cell-like memory subsets were isolated from only 8 patients and about 8 healthy donors, whereas naive and central memory subsets came from all 28 donors. The study compared the TCRB repertoires of sorted circulating CD4+ T cell subsets in recently diagnosed type 1 diabetes patients with those in matched healthy donors. Across all samples, some 110,000,000 sorted cells were examined, and cell number per subset correlated strongly with RNA yield. The research as a whole found: PCR may preferentially amplify shorter templates, but because patient and control samples were amplified and corrected together, any resulting skew would affect both groups equally. Only small numbers of individuals were included in the HLA sub-analyses, which left unresolved whether HLA type had any influence on TCRB rearrangement. Because cDNA rather than genomic DNA was sequenced, highly expressing activated cells could have been over-represented, although no difference in activation and CD3 levels was found between groups. Naive, central memory and regulatory TCRB repertoires appeared to be more alike among patients than among healthy donors. In all four CD4+ subsets, TCRB CDR3 length was moderately but significantly shorter in type 1 diabetes patients. At VDJ recombination sites, type 1 diabetes patients had fewer insertions and more deleted nucleotides, which implies abnormalities in thymic rearrangement.

This clone turned up a few times. What antigen it recognizes has not been identified. The sample holds no much larger clone one base away, and base qualities are not on file. Each donor gave one peripheral blood draw, averaging roughly 120 mL, which was collected into heparinised tubes. A BD FACSAria II was used to sort naive, central memory, regulatory and stem cell-like memory CD4+ T cells with a panel that included CD45RO, CCR7, CD25, CD127, CD95 and CD27. A purity above 98% was achieved for all sorted populations. PBMCs were separated immediately by Lymphoprep density gradient centrifugation and were stained directly, without being cultured. Samples were stained and sorted in pairs, with one healthy donor and one patient per experiment, so that batch effects were minimized. The V end loses 2 bases and the J end loses 4 bases, and a stretch of 11 bases separates them. The germline V gene supplies CDR1 MNHEY and CDR2 SVGAGI. The CDR3 covers 15 residues, taking in both the cysteine and the phenylalanine. Just CDR3 DNA is preserved here, 45 bases in frame from base 1.

All of the isolated RNA was reverse transcribed with the High Capacity cDNA Reverse Transcription Kit, so expressed TCRB transcripts were sequenced. Naive, central memory and regulatory T cell samples underwent deep immunoSEQ sequencing, averaging roughly 3.5 million total reads per sample. After sorted cells were lysed in RLT buffer, RNA was extracted with DNase-treated RNeasy Micro or Mini kits, with the choice depending on cell number. Each cell subset was processed separately to prevent cross-contamination, with patient and healthy donor samples processed together. Using the immunoSEQ multiplex PCR, TCRB sequences were amplified from cDNA into 87-bp fragments spanning the CDR3 region. Amplicons were sequenced on the Illumina HiSeq platform. The authors' pipeline ran thus. Synthetic template baselines were used to correct PCR bias computationally, reads within Hamming distance 2 were collapsed together, and singletons that could not be merged were discarded. By aligning reads against IMGT, V, D and J genes, CDR3 length, and insertions or deletions at six rearrangement sites were assigned. Within each subset, clonotype counts were normalized to the number of sorted cells before true diversity and Gini coefficients were calculated with the tcR R package. Repertoire sharing was quantified using the overlap coefficient calculated on TCRB nucleotide sequences. As a proxy for the pre-selection repertoire, out-of-frame TCRB sequences from naive cells were analyzed. This is the immuneACCESS table as TCRdb keeps it, with only in-frame sequences that have V and J called. A part of the clones is gone; compared with another copy, unresolved V genes explain less than half, and the rest is unexplained. The DNA gave D and trimming, while V, J and clone size come from that table. Present in this sample are under 900,000 clones, roughly a sixth of which were seen just once. The ten largest make up around 0.02% of the sample.

The sequencing input was naive CD4+ T cells from blood. Per the publication, the cell subset or site label means: true naive CD4+ T cells. This TCR was recovered from a woman aged 18-35 years in good health. The chain employs TRBV6-5 and TRBJ2-2; there is no confident call for the D gene. The nucleotide sequence is TGTGCCAGCAGTTACGGCGCAATGGCCACCGGGGAGCTGTTTTTT. This encodes CASSYGAMATGELFF.